This record covers a single T cell receptor beta chain. The target antigen is unknown. V lost 5 bases to trimming and J lost 5 bases, with 13 bases between them. Germline assignment: CDR1 PRHDT and CDR2 FYEKMQ (reference sequence). CDR3 length equals 14 residues. The PCR was carried out with 60 Vbeta primers and 13 Jbeta primers. Clones were read by immunoSEQ multiplex PCR, and TCRdb kept only the in-frame ones, dropping some. The data hold approximately 97,000 clones, with 73% observed a single time. The sample belongs to a study of cytomegalovirus exposure and HLA in healthy donors. Study-wide results and caveats: Within a later analysis, the majority of CMV-associated TCR beta chains appeared HLA-restricted. Across all donors, roughly uniform sequencing depth was an assumption of the presence/absence analyses.

The source is a man in his forties or fifties in good health and CMV-seronegative. Material for sequencing was PBMCs. The V and J genes are TRBV13 and TRBJ2-1, with D perhaps TRBD2 (5 bases). CDR3 residues: CASSPYSDHNEQFF. For the CDR3, the DNA is TGTGCCAGCAGCCCTTATAGCGACCACAATGAGCAGTTCTTC. Drawing the rest from reference TRBV13 and TRBJ2-1, the complete variable domain is AAGVIQSPRHLIKEKRETATLKCYPIPRHDTVYWYQQGPGQDPQFLISFYEKMQSDKGSIPDRFSAQQFSDYHSELNMSSLELGDSALYFCASSPYSDHNEQFFGPGTRLTVL.